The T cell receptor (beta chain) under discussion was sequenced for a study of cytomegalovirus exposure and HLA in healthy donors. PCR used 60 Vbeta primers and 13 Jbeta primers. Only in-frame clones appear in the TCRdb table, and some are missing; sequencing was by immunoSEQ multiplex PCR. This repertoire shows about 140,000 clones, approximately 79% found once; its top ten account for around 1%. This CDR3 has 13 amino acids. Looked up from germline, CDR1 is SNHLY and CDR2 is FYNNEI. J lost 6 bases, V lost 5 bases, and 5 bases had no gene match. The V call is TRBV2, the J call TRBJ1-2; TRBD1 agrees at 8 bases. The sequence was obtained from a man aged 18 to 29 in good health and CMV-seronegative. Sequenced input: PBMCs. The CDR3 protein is CASSLDRVNGYTF. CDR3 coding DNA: TGTGCCAGCAGTTTGGACAGGGTAAATGGCTACACCTTC.